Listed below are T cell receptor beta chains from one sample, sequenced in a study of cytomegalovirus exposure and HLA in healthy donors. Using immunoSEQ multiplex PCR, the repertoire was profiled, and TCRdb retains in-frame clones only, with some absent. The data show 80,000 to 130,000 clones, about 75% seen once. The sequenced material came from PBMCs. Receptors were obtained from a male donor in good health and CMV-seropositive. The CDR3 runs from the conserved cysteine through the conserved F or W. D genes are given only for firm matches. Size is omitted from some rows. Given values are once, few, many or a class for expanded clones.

cdr3_aa: CASSVDGRGDSPLHF; cdr3_nt: TGTGCCAGCAGCGTAGACGGCAGGGGGGATTCACCCCTCCACTTT; d_call: TRBD1; j_call: TRBJ1-6; clone_size: -; v_call: TRBV9
cdr3_aa: CASSPGGTGNTGELFF; cdr3_nt: TGTGCCAGCAGCCCGGGGGGGACGGGAAACACCGGGGAGCTGTTTTTT; d_call: TRBD2; j_call: TRBJ2-2; clone_size: -; v_call: TRBV5-4
cdr3_aa: CASSDRDTGELFF; cdr3_nt: TGTGCCAGCAGTGACAGGGACACCGGGGAGCTGTTTTTT; d_call: TRBD1; j_call: TRBJ2-2; clone_size: few; v_call: TRBV6-5
cdr3_aa: CASSTTGAGSNIQYF; cdr3_nt: TGTGCCAGCAGCACAACTGGTGCCGGGTCAAACATTCAGTACTTC; d_call: -; j_call: TRBJ2-4; clone_size: -; v_call: TRBV7-2
cdr3_aa: CASSLALSTNTEAFF; cdr3_nt: TGTGCCAGCAGCTTAGCGCTTAGCACTAACACTGAAGCTTTCTTT; d_call: -; j_call: TRBJ1-1; clone_size: -; v_call: TRBV7-2
cdr3_aa: CASSQDHAGKWSGGHTDTQYF; cdr3_nt: TGTGCCAGCAGCCAAGATCACGCGGGAAAGTGGAGCGGGGGGCACACAGATACGCAGTATTTT; d_call: TRBD2; j_call: TRBJ2-3; clone_size: -; v_call: TRBV4-2
cdr3_aa: CASSSIQGAGGYTF; cdr3_nt: TGTGCCAGCAGTTCGATACAGGGGGCGGGAGGCTACACCTTC; d_call: TRBD1; j_call: TRBJ1-2; clone_size: -; v_call: TRBV6-5
cdr3_aa: CASSLAARQNTGELFF; cdr3_nt: TGTGCCAGCAGCTTGGCCGCGAGACAGAACACCGGGGAGCTGTTTTTT; d_call: -; j_call: TRBJ2-2; clone_size: -; v_call: TRBV5-4
cdr3_aa: CASSHGQGAPGELFF; cdr3_nt: TGTGCCAGCTCACACGGACAGGGGGCTCCCGGGGAGCTGTTTTTT; d_call: TRBD1; j_call: TRBJ2-2; clone_size: -; v_call: TRBV18
cdr3_aa: CASSLAGGTNEKLFF; cdr3_nt: TGCGCCAGCAGCTTGGCCGGGGGTACTAATGAAAAACTGTTTTTT; d_call: -; j_call: TRBJ1-4; clone_size: -; v_call: TRBV5-1
cdr3_aa: CASSVEPYNEQFF; cdr3_nt: TGTGCCAGCAGCGTAGAGCCATACAATGAGCAGTTCTTC; d_call: -; j_call: TRBJ2-1; clone_size: -; v_call: TRBV9
cdr3_aa: CSVAGTGARETQYF; cdr3_nt: TGCAGCGTTGCCGGGACAGGGGCGCGAGAGACCCAGTACTTC; d_call: TRBD1; j_call: TRBJ2-5; clone_size: -; v_call: TRBV29-1
cdr3_aa: CASSRGGRSYEQYF; cdr3_nt: TGCGCCAGCAGCCGAGGGGGAAGATCCTACGAGCAGTACTTC; d_call: -; j_call: TRBJ2-7; clone_size: -; v_call: TRBV5-1
cdr3_aa: CACNGGVGQPQHF; cdr3_nt: TGTGCCTGTAACGGGGGGGTCGGTCAGCCCCAGCATTTT; d_call: -; j_call: TRBJ1-5; clone_size: -; v_call: TRBV30
cdr3_aa: CASSAPGQGAYEQYF; cdr3_nt: TGTGCCAGCAGCGCGCCGGGACAGGGAGCCTACGAGCAGTACTTC; d_call: TRBD1; j_call: TRBJ2-7; clone_size: -; v_call: TRBV7-9
cdr3_aa: CASSEYSGGTRGYTF; cdr3_nt: TGTGCCAGCAGTGAATATAGCGGGGGGACACGCGGCTACACCTTC; d_call: -; j_call: TRBJ1-2; clone_size: -; v_call: TRBV6-1
cdr3_aa: CASSLLSGGAGNEQFF; cdr3_nt: TGTGCCAGCAGCTTACTTAGCGGGGGGGCGGGCAATGAGCAGTTCTTC; d_call: TRBD2; j_call: TRBJ2-1; clone_size: -; v_call: TRBV11-3
cdr3_aa: CASSLVWDRGSPLHF; cdr3_nt: TGTGCCAGCAGCTTAGTTTGGGACAGGGGATCACCCCTCCACTTT; d_call: TRBD1; j_call: TRBJ1-6; clone_size: -; v_call: TRBV7-8
cdr3_aa: CASSSGLAGDTQYF; cdr3_nt: TGCGCCAGCAGCTCCGGACTAGCGGGAGATACGCAGTATTTT; d_call: TRBD2; j_call: TRBJ2-3; clone_size: -; v_call: TRBV5-1
cdr3_aa: CAWSVLAGTLTDTQYF; cdr3_nt: TGTGCCTGGAGTGTACTTGCTGGGACATTGACAGATACGCAGTATTTT; d_call: -; j_call: TRBJ2-3; clone_size: few; v_call: TRBV30
cdr3_aa: CASRQTGQHSEAFF; cdr3_nt: TGTGCCAGCAGACAAACTGGACAACATAGTGAAGCTTTCTTT; d_call: -; j_call: TRBJ1-1; clone_size: -; v_call: TRBV28
cdr3_aa: CASSLGVQGTIYF; cdr3_nt: TGTGCCAGCAGCTTAGGGGTACAGGGCACCATATATTTT; d_call: -; j_call: TRBJ1-3; clone_size: -; v_call: TRBV7-2
cdr3_aa: CASSLSLGRGGDQPQHF; cdr3_nt: TGTGCCAGCAGTTTATCGTTAGGCCGGGGGGGGGATCAGCCCCAGCATTTT; d_call: -; j_call: TRBJ1-5; clone_size: -; v_call: TRBV28
cdr3_aa: CASSRAGVETQYF; cdr3_nt: TGTGCCAGCAGCAGGGCGGGGGTAGAGACCCAGTACTTC; d_call: TRBD2; j_call: TRBJ2-5; clone_size: -; v_call: TRBV5-6
cdr3_aa: CASSLGAGNTGELFF; cdr3_nt: TGTGCCAGCAGCTTAGGCGCGGGGAACACCGGGGAGCTGTTTTTT; d_call: -; j_call: TRBJ2-2; clone_size: -; v_call: TRBV7-8
cdr3_aa: CASSGLGTGRSSGELFF; cdr3_nt: TGTGCCAGCAGCGGACTCGGGACAGGGAGATCATCCGGGGAGCTGTTTTTT; d_call: TRBD1; j_call: TRBJ2-2; clone_size: -; v_call: TRBV7-3
cdr3_aa: CASRGGTSGANVLTF; cdr3_nt: TGTGCCAGCAGGGGCGGGACCTCTGGGGCCAACGTCCTGACTTTC; d_call: -; j_call: TRBJ2-6; clone_size: -; v_call: TRBV6-5
cdr3_aa: CASNLGQENTEAFF; cdr3_nt: TGTGCCAGCAACTTGGGGCAGGAGAACACTGAAGCTTTCTTT; d_call: -; j_call: TRBJ1-1; clone_size: few; v_call: TRBV7-2
cdr3_aa: CASSLIPEQSNQPQHF; cdr3_nt: TGTGCCAGCAGTTTAATCCCAGAACAAAGCAATCAGCCCCAGCATTTT; d_call: -; j_call: TRBJ1-5; clone_size: -; v_call: TRBV28
cdr3_aa: CASSDQPGETQYF; cdr3_nt: TGTGCCAGCAGCGACCAGCCGGGGGAGACCCAGTACTTC; d_call: -; j_call: TRBJ2-5; clone_size: -; v_call: TRBV7-7
cdr3_aa: CASSYYRDAEAFF; cdr3_nt: TGTGCCAGCAGTTACTACAGGGACGCTGAAGCTTTCTTT; d_call: -; j_call: TRBJ1-1; clone_size: -; v_call: TRBV2
cdr3_aa: CASSESGQGADTQYF; cdr3_nt: TGTGCCAGCAGTGAATCAGGGCAGGGGGCAGATACGCAGTATTTT; d_call: TRBD1; j_call: TRBJ2-3; clone_size: -; v_call: TRBV6-1
cdr3_aa: CASSSGGTRQETQYF; cdr3_nt: TGCGCCAGCAGCTCGGGGGGGACCAGACAAGAGACCCAGTACTTC; d_call: TRBD2; j_call: TRBJ2-5; clone_size: -; v_call: TRBV5-1
cdr3_aa: CASRPLDWKETQYF; cdr3_nt: TGTGCCAGCAGGCCCCTCGACTGGAAAGAGACCCAGTACTTC; d_call: -; j_call: TRBJ2-5; clone_size: -; v_call: TRBV6-5
cdr3_aa: CASSGTGWSGNTIYF; cdr3_nt: TGTGCCAGCAGTGGTACAGGGTGGTCTGGAAACACCATATATTTT; d_call: -; j_call: TRBJ1-3; clone_size: -; v_call: TRBV6-1
cdr3_aa: CASSLDERTTGELFF; cdr3_nt: TGTGCCAGCAGCTTAGACGAGAGAACTACCGGGGAGCTGTTTTTT; d_call: -; j_call: TRBJ2-2; clone_size: -; v_call: TRBV7-2
cdr3_aa: CASSGQNTGELFF; cdr3_nt: TGTGCCAGCTCTGGACAGAACACCGGGGAGCTGTTTTTT; d_call: -; j_call: TRBJ2-2; clone_size: -; v_call: TRBV18
cdr3_aa: CASSFSGTGNSPLHF; cdr3_nt: TGTGCCAGCAGTTTTTCCGGGACAGGCAATTCACCCCTCCACTTT; d_call: TRBD1; j_call: TRBJ1-6; clone_size: -; v_call: TRBV6-5
cdr3_aa: CASSTTPGELNTEAFF; cdr3_nt: TGCGCCAGCAGCACTACCCCCGGAGAGTTAAACACTGAAGCTTTCTTT; d_call: -; j_call: TRBJ1-1; clone_size: -; v_call: TRBV10-1
cdr3_aa: CASSPSVSGDTQYF; cdr3_nt: TGTGCCAGCAGCCCTAGCGTATCCGGGGATACGCAGTATTTT; d_call: -; j_call: TRBJ2-3; clone_size: -; v_call: TRBV2
cdr3_aa: CATKTGLSNTEAFF; cdr3_nt: TGTGCCACCAAGACAGGGTTATCGAACACTGAAGCTTTCTTT; d_call: TRBD1; j_call: TRBJ1-1; clone_size: -; v_call: TRBV15
cdr3_aa: CASNPRDRGSDTQYF; cdr3_nt: TGTGCCAGCAACCCCCGGGACAGGGGATCGGATACGCAGTATTTT; d_call: TRBD1; j_call: TRBJ2-3; clone_size: -; v_call: TRBV6-1
cdr3_aa: CASSALAGALGGELFF; cdr3_nt: TGTGCCAGCAGTGCTCTAGCGGGGGCTCTGGGCGGGGAGCTGTTTTTT; d_call: TRBD2; j_call: TRBJ2-2; clone_size: -; v_call: TRBV9
cdr3_aa: CATSRGKGQVSTGELFF; cdr3_nt: TGTGCCACCAGCAGAGGAAAGGGACAGGTTTCGACCGGGGAGCTGTTTTTT; d_call: TRBD1; j_call: TRBJ2-2; clone_size: few; v_call: TRBV15
cdr3_aa: CASSESGTGTGANEQYF; cdr3_nt: TGTGCCAGCAGTGAATCTGGGACCGGGACAGGGGCCAACGAGCAGTACTTC; d_call: TRBD1; j_call: TRBJ2-7; clone_size: -; v_call: TRBV2
cdr3_aa: CASSPSDPSGNSPLHF; cdr3_nt: TGTGCCAGCAGCCCGAGCGACCCTTCCGGTAATTCACCCCTCCACTTT; d_call: -; j_call: TRBJ1-6; clone_size: -; v_call: TRBV7-9
cdr3_aa: CASSPTEREQFF; cdr3_nt: TGTGCCAGCAGCCCAACGGAGAGGGAGCAGTTCTTC; d_call: -; j_call: TRBJ2-1; clone_size: -; v_call: TRBV7-3
cdr3_aa: CASSLIGTSGTDTQYF; cdr3_nt: TGTGCCAGCAGCTTGATCGGGACTAGCGGGACAGATACGCAGTATTTT; d_call: TRBD2; j_call: TRBJ2-3; clone_size: -; v_call: TRBV13
cdr3_aa: CASSPGDRENQPQHF; cdr3_nt: TGTGCCAGCTCACCGGGGGACAGGGAAAATCAGCCCCAGCATTTT; d_call: TRBD1; j_call: TRBJ1-5; clone_size: -; v_call: TRBV18
cdr3_aa: CASSVEDDNTDTQYF; cdr3_nt: TGTGCCAGCAGCGTAGAAGACGACAACACAGATACGCAGTATTTT; d_call: -; j_call: TRBJ2-3; clone_size: -; v_call: TRBV9
cdr3_aa: CASQTGTRTETQYF; cdr3_nt: TGTGCCAGCCAAACCGGGACTCGTACCGAGACCCAGTACTTC; d_call: -; j_call: TRBJ2-5; clone_size: -; v_call: TRBV19
cdr3_aa: CASSQVIPSGEQYF; cdr3_nt: TGTGCCAGCAGCCAAGTTATCCCTTCGGGGGAGCAGTACTTC; d_call: -; j_call: TRBJ2-7; clone_size: -; v_call: TRBV14
cdr3_aa: CASSVGAGSYNSPLHF; cdr3_nt: TGTGCCAGCAGCGTAGGGGCAGGCTCCTATAATTCACCCCTCCACTTT; d_call: -; j_call: TRBJ1-6; clone_size: -; v_call: TRBV9
cdr3_aa: CASRGGPREQYF; cdr3_nt: TGTGCCAGCCGCGGGGGGCCTCGAGAGCAGTACTTC; d_call: TRBD2; j_call: TRBJ2-7; clone_size: -; v_call: TRBV11-3
cdr3_aa: CASSPGAGANVLTF; cdr3_nt: TGTGCCAGCAGCCCAGGTGCTGGGGCCAACGTCCTGACTTTC; d_call: -; j_call: TRBJ2-6; clone_size: -; v_call: TRBV6-5
cdr3_aa: CASSLQAGAGVGLDTQYF; cdr3_nt: TGCGCCAGCAGCCTACAAGCGGGGGCAGGTGTTGGTTTGGATACGCAGTATTTT; d_call: TRBD2; j_call: TRBJ2-3; clone_size: -; v_call: TRBV4-1
cdr3_aa: CASSSSGIGAEAFF; cdr3_nt: TGTGCCAGCAGTTCTTCAGGGATCGGCGCTGAAGCTTTCTTT; d_call: -; j_call: TRBJ1-1; clone_size: few; v_call: TRBV27
cdr3_aa: CASSIRFGGQEAFF; cdr3_nt: TGTGCCAGTAGTATAAGATTCGGCGGACAAGAAGCTTTCTTT; d_call: -; j_call: TRBJ1-1; clone_size: -; v_call: TRBV19